A single sample gave rise to the 29 T cell receptor beta chains below, sequenced in a study of blood T cells in healthy people across ages (dated by TCRdb to between 2014 and 2017). Libraries were prepared through 5' RACE. Instrument on record: Illumina HiSeq 2500. A second about 6 to 11 cycle PCR used a sample-barcoded 5' primer and a J-beta primer mix. TCRdb cleaned the public reads at Q25 with fastp, built clones with MiXCR and kept in-frame beta chains. Duplicate CDR3 protein sequences are folded into a single record with the most common DNA and genes. This sample lists some 890,000 distinct CDR3 sequences; roughly 29% were detected once. Approximately 10% of the sample is in the top ten clones. These data were also filed under a second study, of T cells of mothers and their children.

The sample taken for sequencing was blood. These receptor sequences come from a woman between 35 and 50 years old in good health.

V usage is TRBV20-1 and J usage is TRBJ1-2, with TRBD1 matching 9 bases. Germline V CDR1 and CDR2: DFQATT, SNEGSKA (reference sequence). The CDR3 length is 14 residues. V lost 5 bases and J lost 2; bases outside the gene matches: 6. The CDR3 DNA is TGCAGTGCTCTTGCGGACAGGGGAAACTATGGCTACACCTTC. Amino acids: CSALADRGNYGYTF.

This clonotype was recorded a few times. The chain employs TRBV12-3 or TRBV12-4 and TRBJ2-7, with TRBD1 matching over 10 bases. The CDR3 loop spans 14 amino acids. After removal of 5 bases from V and 6 bases from J, the junction contained 7 bases not matched to a gene. CDR3 sequence (DNA): TGTGCCAGCAGTACCGCCGGGACAGGGGTCGAGCAGTACTTC. This translates into CASSTAGTGVEQYF.

This clonotype was counted only a few times. The chain combines TRBV4-3 with TRBJ1-1; D unresolved. This CDR3 comprises 16 residues. The V and J ends lost 0 bases and 0 bases respectively, with 11 bases between them. The germline V gene encodes CDR1 LGHNA and CDR2 YSLEER. The chain's CDR3 is CASSQDRYSMNTEAFF. The DNA of the CDR3 is TGCGCCAGCAGCCAAGATCGGTACTCCATGAACACTGAAGCTTTCTTT.

In its sample, this clonotype was seen a few times. The genes are TRBV2 and TRBJ1-5, with a possible D match to TRBD1 (6 bases). The V end was cut by 6 bases, the J end by 1 base, with 10 bases between. CDR3 size: 14 residues. In germline, CDR1 is SNHLY, CDR2 FYNNEI. For the CDR3, the DNA is TGTGCCAGCAGGGGTGGACAGAGCAATCAGCCCCAGCATTTT. It translates to CASRGGQSNQPQHF.

The CDR3, as DNA: TGTGCCACCAGCAGAGGGGTTGGGGGCGCGTATGGCTACACCTTC. Translated, it gives CATSRGVGGAYGYTF. This sequence joins TRBV15 and TRBJ1-2, with D possibly matching TRBD1 (6 bases). The length of the CDR3 is 15 residues. Per germline, CDR1 LNHNV and CDR2 YYDKDF (reference sequence). Trimming left V 1 base short and J 5 bases short, with 14 bases between.

This clonotype was observed a handful of times. The chain uses TRBV29-1 and TRBJ1-2; TRBD1 is a possible D gene (5 bases). V was trimmed by 2 bases and J by 1 base, leaving 8 bases between them. Germline CDR1 and CDR2: SQVTM and ANQGSEA. There are 13 residues in the CDR3. DNA for the CDR3: TGCAGCGTTGAAACGGGGCGTAACTATGGCTACACCTTC. It is translated as CSVETGRNYGYTF.

Only a few counts were recorded for this clonotype. The genes are TRBV28 and TRBJ1-2; D might be TRBD1 (5 bases). The germline V and J ends were trimmed by 8 bases and 4 bases, with 17 bases remaining between them. From germline, CDR1 is MDHEN and CDR2 SYDVKM. This CDR3 is built from 14 residues. The CDR3 loop reads CASQRQLLSYGYTF. The CDR3 coding sequence is TGTGCCAGCCAGAGACAGTTATTAAGCTATGGCTACACCTTC.

This clonotype appeared once. A much bigger clone sits one base away, suggesting this may be a read error. V is TRBV4-3 and J is TRBJ2-3, with 7 bases lining up with TRBD2. The CDR3 has 16 residues. From germline, CDR1 is LGHNA and CDR2 YSLEER. V lost 0 bases and J lost 6; bases outside the gene matches: 9. CDR3 loop: CASSQDGAAGVDTQYF. DNA of the CDR3: TGCGCCAGCAGCCAAGATGGGGCGGCGGGGGTGGATACGCAGTATTTT.

The chain couples TRBV7-2 to TRBJ1-2; the D is unclear. CDR3 length equals 12 residues. Germline assignment: CDR1 SGHTA and CDR2 FQGNSA. V was shortened by 2 bases and J by 8 bases, with 9 bases between the two germline ends. The CDR3 DNA follows: TGTGCCAGCAGCTTAAGCAGGTTGGGCTACACCTTC. This translates into CASSLSRLGYTF.

This clonotype was counted at least ten times. The chain uses TRBV28 and TRBJ2-7; unclear D gene. Trimming took 2 bases from V and 7 from J, leaving 9 bases between them. Germline V lookup: CDR1 MDHEN, CDR2 SYDVKM. This CDR3 has 12 amino acids. CDR3 coding DNA: TGTGCCAGCAGTTTACTTCGGCAAGAGCAGTACTTC. Its protein is CASSLLRQEQYF.

This clonotype has only a few counts. This chain links TRBV6-6 with TRBJ1-5, with TRBD1 identical over 8 bases. From germline, CDR1 is MNHNY and CDR2 SVGAGI (reference sequence). V shed 5 bases and J 7 bases; nucleotides not matched to a gene: 7. CDR3 length: 14 amino acids. CDR3 sequence: CASSVGQGGQPQHF. CDR3 DNA: TGTGCCAGCAGTGTCGGACAGGGCGGACAGCCCCAGCATTTT.

In this sample, this clonotype turned up a few times. The CDR3 nucleotides are TGTGCCAGCAGGGCCGGGACTAGCGGGGGGCCGAACAATGAGCAGTTCTTC. Protein: CASRAGTSGGPNNEQFF. The V call is TRBV6-2 or TRBV6-3, the J call TRBJ2-1; TRBD2 aligns across 15 bases. This CDR3 comprises 17 residues. CDR1 and CDR2 from the germline V gene are MNHEY and SVGEGT. J lost 5 bases, V lost 6 bases, and 8 bases had no gene match.

The chain links TRBV6-5 to TRBJ2-4, with D possibly being TRBD1 or TRBD2 (5 bases each). Germline CDR1 is MNHEY and CDR2 is SVGAGI. CDR3 length equals 13 residues. Trimming pared 0 bases from V and 13 bases from J, leaving 13 bases between. CDR3 amino acids: CASSYSRGLEQYF. The CDR3 nucleotides are TGTGCCAGCAGTTACTCGAGGGGTCTGGAGCAGTACTTC.

This clonotype has only a few counts. The rearrangement joins TRBV7-9 to TRBJ1-2; D gene ambiguous. V was cut by 3 bases and J by 5 bases, with 10 bases left in between. Germline lookup yields CDR1 SEHNR and CDR2 FQNEAQ (reference sequence). This CDR3 has 13 residues. The DNA for the CDR3 is TGTGCCAGCAGCTTCGATTCGCGGTATGGCTACACCTTC. Its translation: CASSFDSRYGYTF.

This clonotype came up many times. The chain combines TRBV28 with TRBJ2-7; no clear D. Germline CDR1 MDHEN, CDR2 SYDVKM. V lost 2 bases and J lost 5, with 7 bases in between. CDR3 length equals 12 residues. Written as DNA, the CDR3 is TGTGCCAGCAGTTTAACCCCCCACGAGCAGTACTTC. Translation: CASSLTPHEQYF.

V is TRBV2 and J is TRBJ1-2; D possibly corresponds to TRBD1 (5 bases). Deletions cut 4 bases from V and 2 bases from J, with 14 bases between. The CDR3 has 15 amino acids. Germline CDR1 SNHLY, CDR2 FYNNEI. The CDR3 DNA sequence: TGTGCCAGCAGTGGGGTGATACGGGGGAACTATGGCTACACCTTC. It yields the protein CASSGVIRGNYGYTF.

CDR3 nucleotides: TGCAGCGGGGGCCGGGACAGGGGACCGTCAAGCAATCAGCCCCAGCATTTT. It translates to CSGGRDRGPSSNQPQHF. The chain combines TRBV29-1 with TRBJ1-5, with 10 bases that match TRBD1. The CDR3 is 17 amino acids. The junction had 13 bases not matched to a gene; V was cut back by 7 bases and J by 1 base. Germline assignment: CDR1 SQVTM and CDR2 ANQGSEA.

This clonotype was recorded at least ten times. The chain is built from TRBV4-2 and TRBJ2-7, with 11 nucleotides matching TRBD2. Trimming removed 2 bases from V and 1 base from J; junction bases left unmatched: 4. CDR1 and CDR2 from the germline V gene are LGHNA and YNFKEQ. The CDR3 runs to 16 residues. This CDR3 is CASSQLAGGRSYEQYF. As DNA, the CDR3 is TGTGCCAGCAGCCAACTAGCGGGGGGAAGGTCCTACGAGCAGTACTTC.

About this clonotype itself: At one of its ends the junction is not consistent with the germline gene, which may arise from a read error. The chain uses TRBV14 and TRBJ2-7; D is perhaps TRBD1 or TRBD2 (5 bases each). CDR1 SGHDN and CDR2 FVKESK come from the germline V gene. This CDR3 is built from 16 residues. The CDR3 reads CASNQDMGVRVHEQYF. CDR3 in DNA: TGTGCCAGCAACCAAGACATGGGGGTTCGAGTCCACGAGCAGTACTTC.

The table lists this clonotype with a few counts. The chain joins TRBV6-2 or TRBV6-3 to TRBJ2-1; perhaps TRBD1 as D (5 bases). The germline V and J ends were trimmed by 6 bases and 4 bases, with 13 bases remaining between them. The CDR3 spans 14 residues. CDR1 MNHEY and CDR2 SVGEGT come from the germline V gene. The CDR3: CASSPNRQYNEQFF. The DNA for the CDR3 is TGTGCCAGCAGCCCTAATCGACAGTACAATGAGCAGTTCTTC.

This clonotype was seen repeatedly, ten times or more. V is TRBV28 and J is TRBJ2-5, with a tentative D call TRBD2 (6 bases). This CDR3 contains 14 residues. The V and J ends lost 3 bases and 3 bases respectively, with 11 bases between them. In germline, CDR1 is MDHEN, CDR2 SYDVKM. In DNA, the CDR3 is TGTGCCAGCAGTTTGGGGGGAATCAAAGAGACCCAGTACTTC. It encodes CASSLGGIKETQYF.

This clonotype was recorded many times. The chain has TRBV2 and TRBJ2-7; 9 nucleotides align to TRBD1. The ends lost 6 bases at V and 1 base at J; junction bases unmatched: 7. There are 15 residues in the CDR3. The germline V gene has CDR1 SNHLY and CDR2 FYNNEI. CDR3 nucleotides: TGTGCCAGCAGGGATCCAGGACAGGGGTCCTACGAGCAGTACTTC. It is translated as CASRDPGQGSYEQYF.

This clonotype was observed at least ten times. This chain connects TRBV10-3 to TRBJ2-7; the D is unclear. The CDR3 has 13 amino acids. The V gene lost 5 bases and the J gene lost 2 bases, with 10 bases spanning the gap. Germline CDR1 ENHRY, CDR2 SYGVKD. In DNA, the CDR3 is TGTGCCATCAGTTCCGGTGGGGCCTACGAGCAGTACTTC. Translation gives CAISSGGAYEQYF.

This clonotype was found a few times. The V gene is TRBV28, the J gene TRBJ1-1, with 7 bases matching TRBD1. There are 15 residues in the CDR3. The V gene end was trimmed by 5 bases and the J gene end by 3 bases; junction bases not matched to a gene: 9. The germline gives CDR1 MDHEN, CDR2 SYDVKM. For the CDR3, the DNA is TGTGCCAGCAGTGCACAGGGGTATCAGGACACTGAAGCTTTCTTT. This translates into CASSAQGYQDTEAFF.

The table lists this clonotype with a few counts. This chain links TRBV18 with TRBJ1-4; TRBD1 might be the D (6 bases). Germline CDR1 reads KGHSH; CDR2 reads LQKENI. This CDR3 is 15 amino acids long. Trimming removed 6 bases from V and 2 bases from J, with 13 bases in between. The CDR3 bases are TGTGCCAGCTCGCGGAGTACAGGGACTAATGAAAAACTGTTTTTT. Protein sequence: CASSRSTGTNEKLFF.

The rearrangement joins TRBV7-9 to TRBJ2-3, with D uncertain. V dropped 1 base and J dropped 4 bases, with 12 bases sitting between them. Looked up from germline, CDR1 is SEHNR and CDR2 is FQNEAQ (reference sequence). This CDR3 contains 15 residues. The CDR3 DNA follows: TGTGCCAGCAGCTTAGAGGCCAGAGTGGCAGATACGCAGTATTTT. Its protein is CASSLEARVADTQYF.

To note about this clonotype: This may arise from a read error, as a much more abundant clone is one base away. The rearrangement uses TRBV10-3 and TRBJ2-5; D is unresolved. V dropped 6 bases and J dropped 0 bases, with 8 bases sitting between them. The germline V gene has CDR1 ENHRY and CDR2 SYGVKD. CDR3 length: 13 amino acids. CDR3 loop: CAIREADQETQYF. As DNA, the CDR3 is TGTGCCATCAGGGAAGCAGACCAAGAGACCCAGTACTTC.

This clonotype was seen only a few times. This sequence joins TRBV4-1 and TRBJ1-4; no clear D. Germline V gene sequence: CDR1 MGHRA, CDR2 YSYEKL. The CDR3 consists of 16 residues. V was trimmed by 1 base and J by 3 bases, leaving 12 bases between them. CDR3 nucleotides: TGCGCCAGCAGCCAAGTTTGGGCAGAGGCTAATGAAAAACTGTTTTTT. Translation: CASSQVWAEANEKLFF.

Many counts were recorded for this clonotype. This rearrangement joins TRBV30 to TRBJ1-2; 8 nucleotides align to TRBD1. The V and J ends lost 0 bases and 4 bases, in that order; junction bases with no gene match: 1. The CDR3 length is 13 residues. CDR1 GTSNPN and CDR2 SVGIG come from the germline V gene (reference sequence). The CDR3 coding sequence is TGTGCCTGGAGTGTCGGACAGGGCTATGGCTACACCTTC. Translating it yields CAWSVGQGYGYTF.